A selection of T cell receptor beta chains follows, all from one sample in a study of blood T cell repertoires in COVID-19. Clones were sequenced by immunoSEQ multiplex PCR, and TCRdb holds only the in-frame ones, with some missing. The sample includes around 270,000 clones, approximately 90% of them seen just once. The source material was peripheral blood. The receptor source for this set is a man in his forties with acute or convalescent COVID-19. Both conserved end residues are trimmed from each CDR3.

TRBV9	ASSTTTGLRSPLH
TRBV4-1	ASRQEWVRPVNTGELF
TRBV6-1	ASSEAPGSTRGTQY
TRBV3-1/TRBV3-2	ASSPLSIGGYT
TRBV27	ASSLQGAGEKLF
TRBV3-1/TRBV3-2	ASSHAGTGGYEQY
TRBV6-5	ASTRDRGNTGELF
TRBV11-2	ASSSLLGYNEQF
TRBV2	ASTDRGVWYGYT
TRBV20-1	SASSTSLDADEQF
TRBV24-1	ATSEPRGLGDTQY
TRBV12-5	ASGLRPGQLFLDEQY
TRBV5-6	ASSPGQGEAYEQY
TRBV24-1	ATSDFGGADTQY
TRBV7-8	ASSSTRAYTSSNQPQH
TRBV19	ASSYGTTSTDTQY
TRBV6-1	ASSEWTGGEQY
TRBV14	ASSQEVPTGSGEKLF
TRBV11-2	ASSLSQGANQPQH
TRBV25-1	ASSYDRGGYNEQF
TRBV4-1	ASSQELGQRFYNEQF
TRBV5-1	ASSLASIAGGAYYNEQF
TRBV19	ASNGLTGSPNSPLH
TRBV5-4	ASSLGVGLQY
TRBV18	ASSPKADTEAF
TRBV28	ASSLLSGTGPDTQY
TRBV19	ASSEDRFWSQPQH
TRBV4-2	ASSLLQGELF
TRBV27	ASSFRGNRGNYNEQF
TRBV24-1	ATSAFGAGDTQY
TRBV21-1	ASRVNSYEQY
TRBV12-5	ASWAAKYGYT
TRBV18	ASSPPDREANYGYT
TRBV2	ASVGLAGDLSTQY
TRBV6-5	ASSYPGTGGKSEAF
TRBV30	AWSHRQGRSYEKLF
TRBV24-1	ATSDWGTGFGNEQF
TRBV2	ASNTGGGNQPQH
TRBV7-2	ASSLAGGITSYEQY
TRBV10-3	AISAGTGNEQF
TRBV11-1	ASSGESQGSYEQY
TRBV7-9	ASSLARTGSEKLF